The 9 T cell receptor beta chains below were found in one sample sequenced in a study of T cell repertoires in cytomegalovirus infection. TCRdb re-analysed the reads in MiXCR, keeping a single row per CDR3 protein. The data contain around 230,000 distinct CDR3 sequences, 6.5% of them singletons. The sample consisted of PBMCs. The receptors were sampled from a human donor in good health (CMV status not recorded). Some clones in this sample may be carry-over from other donors' samples.

This clonotype has ten or more counts. This rearrangement joins TRBV6-5 to TRBJ2-2; D might be TRBD1 or TRBD2, each matching 5 bases. Germline V CDR1 and CDR2: MNHEY, SVGAGI. Trimming stripped 0 bases from V and 5 bases from J, with 10 bases between. This CDR3 comprises 15 residues. CDR3 region: CASSYSGELTGELFF. The DNA for the CDR3 is TGTGCCAGCAGTTACTCGGGGGAACTTACCGGGGAGCTGTTTTTT.

This clonotype has ten or more counts. This CDR3 reads CASSEREHNQPQHF. The CDR3 bases are TGTGCCAGCAGTGAAAGGGAACACAATCAGCCCCAGCATTTT. The chain has TRBV2 and TRBJ1-5; D remains ambiguous. CDR1 and CDR2 (germline): SNHLY, FYNNEI. V was pared by 2 bases and J by 3 bases, with 8 bases between. The CDR3 covers 14 residues.

There are many counts of this clonotype. The rearrangement uses TRBV10-2 and TRBJ1-5; D not resolved. There are 15 residues in the CDR3. Germline loops: CDR1 WSHSY, CDR2 SAAADI. Trimming took off 3 bases at V and 0 bases at J, with 9 bases between the two ends. This chain's CDR3 is CASSERDNSNQPQHF. CDR3 in DNA: TGCGCCAGCAGTGAACGGGATAATAGCAATCAGCCCCAGCATTTT.

This clonotype was detected once. This chain uses TRBV19 with TRBJ1-5; no clear D gene. The germline V gene has CDR1 LNHDA and CDR2 SQIVND (reference sequence). V lost 7 bases and J 0 bases, leaving 13 bases between the germline ends. The CDR3 runs 15 residues. The CDR3 reads CASTHGPSSNQPQHF. The CDR3 coding sequence is TGTGCCAGTACCCATGGCCCCTCTAGCAATCAGCCCCAGCATTTT.

This clonotype was detected ten times or more. The CDR3 DNA sequence: TGTGCCAGCAGTTTCGGGACTAGCGGCCTCAATGAGCAGTTCTTC. This gives the protein CASSFGTSGLNEQFF. The chain combines TRBV28 with TRBJ2-1, with 11 nucleotides matching TRBD2. From germline, CDR1 is MDHEN and CDR2 SYDVKM. CDR3 length: 15 residues. V trimming: 3 bases; J trimming: 6 bases; junction bases outside the gene matches: 4.

This rearrangement joins TRBV6-2 or TRBV6-3 to TRBJ2-2; 15 nucleotides match TRBD2. The CDR3 length is 19 residues. Unmatched junction bases numbered 6, after V lost 4 bases and J lost 0 bases. Germline-derived CDR1 and CDR2 are MNHEY and SVGEGT. The CDR3: CASSWSGTSGGTNTGELFF. DNA of the CDR3: TGTGCCAGCAGTTGGTCCGGGACTAGCGGGGGGACGAACACCGGGGAGCTGTTTTTT.

This clonotype was observed once. The chain couples TRBV20-1 to TRBJ2-1, with 8 bases aligning to TRBD2. V shed 2 bases, J shed 4 bases, and the junction held 7 bases outside the gene matches. CDR3 length: 15 residues. Germline loops: CDR1 DFQATT, CDR2 SNEGSKA (reference sequence). The CDR3 DNA reads TGCAGTGCTAGACCCAGCGGGGGACCGTACAATGAGCAGTTCTTC. This sequence encodes CSARPSGGPYNEQFF.

This clonotype has ten or more counts. The chain recombines TRBV5-1 with TRBJ1-1; D might be TRBD1 (6 bases). Deletions cut 7 bases from V and 2 bases from J, with 24 bases between. Germline V gene lookup returns CDR1 SGHRS and CDR2 YFSETQ. CDR3 length: 17 amino acids. CDR3 bases: TGCGCCAGCTCAGGGGTCCCGTCCCTTCGGCTTAACACTGAAGCTTTCTTT. Translating gives CASSGVPSLRLNTEAFF. The full variable domain, in which reference TRBV5-1 and TRBJ1-1 provide the parts outside the CDR3, is KAGVTQTPRYLIKTRGQQVTLSCSPISGHRSVSWYQQTPGQGLQFLFEYFSETQRNKGNFPGRFSGRQFSNSRSEMNVSTLELGDSALYLCASSGVPSLRLNTEAFFGQGTRLTVV.

This CDR3 reads CASSDGFNTKQFF. The CDR3 nucleotides read TGTGCCAGCAGTGACGGCTTTAACACGAAGCAGTTCTTC. The chain has TRBV2 and TRBJ2-1, with D unresolved. The CDR3 contains 13 residues. Germline CDR1 reads SNHLY; CDR2 reads FYNNEI. V was trimmed by 3 bases and J by 11 bases, leaving 14 bases between them.